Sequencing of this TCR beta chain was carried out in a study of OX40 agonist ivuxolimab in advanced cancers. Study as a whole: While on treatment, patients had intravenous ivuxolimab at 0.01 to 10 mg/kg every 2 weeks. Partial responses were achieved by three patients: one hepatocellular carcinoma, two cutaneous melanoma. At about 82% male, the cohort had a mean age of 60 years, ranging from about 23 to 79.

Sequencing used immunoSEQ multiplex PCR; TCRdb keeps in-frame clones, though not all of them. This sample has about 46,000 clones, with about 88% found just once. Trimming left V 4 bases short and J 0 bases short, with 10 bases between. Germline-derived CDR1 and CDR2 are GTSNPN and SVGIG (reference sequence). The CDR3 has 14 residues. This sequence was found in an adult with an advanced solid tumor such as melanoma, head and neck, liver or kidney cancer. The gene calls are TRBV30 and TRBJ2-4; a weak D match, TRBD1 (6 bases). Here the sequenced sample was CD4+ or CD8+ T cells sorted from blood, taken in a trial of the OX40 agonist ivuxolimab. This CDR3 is CAWTKQGAKNIQYF. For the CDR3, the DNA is TGTGCCTGGACCAAACAGGGAGCCAAAAACATTCAGTACTTC.